These 18 T cell receptor beta chains were sequenced from one sample in a study of control samples from healthy donors and cancer patients. TCRdb's copy holds only in-frame clones and misses some; the assay was immunoSEQ multiplex PCR. The table includes under 200,000 clones, around 92% detected once. The sequenced sample was blood. These receptors came from a woman aged 30 to 39 in good health.

The chain combines TRBV2 with TRBJ2-3, with TRBD2 identical over 7 bases. Germline values: CDR1 SNHLY, CDR2 FYNNEI. CDR3 length: 15 residues. The ends lost 4 bases at V and 0 bases at J; junction bases unmatched: 4. For the CDR3, the DNA is TGTGCCAGCAGTGTAGATAGCGGGAGCACAGATACGCAGTATTTT. Translation gives CASSVDSGSTDTQYF.

The rearrangement joins TRBV4-1 to TRBJ2-1; 12 nucleotides align to TRBD2. V trimming: 2 bases; J trimming: 7 bases; junction bases outside the gene matches: 6. The germline CDR1 and CDR2 sequences are MGHRA and YSYEKL. The CDR3 contains 16 residues. CDR3 nucleotides: TGCGCCAGCAGCCAAAGGACTAGCGGGGTCGGGAATGAGCAGTTCTTC. Residues: CASSQRTSGVGNEQFF.

The chain carries TRBV5-6 and TRBJ1-3; weak D call: TRBD1 (5 bases). Germline-derived CDR1 and CDR2 are SGHDT and YYEEEE. The CDR3 sequence is 14 residues long. The V end lost 3 bases, the J end lost 1 base, and 8 bases lay between the germline ends. CDR3 DNA sequence: TGTGCCAGCAGCTCGGGACTGTCTGGAAACACCATATATTTT. This sequence encodes CASSSGLSGNTIYF.

Turning to this clone: The same CDR3 arises from other DNA sequences in this sample as well. The chain carries TRBV28 and TRBJ1-5; a possible D gene is TRBD1 (5 bases). CDR1 and CDR2 from the germline V gene are MDHEN and SYDVKM. Trimming removed 2 bases at V and 7 bases at J, with 12 bases between. CDR3 length equals 14 residues. CDR3 amino acids: CASSLTQGRQPQHF. CDR3 sequence (DNA): TGTGCCAGCAGTTTAACGCAGGGTCGACAGCCCCAGCATTTT.

The chain carries TRBV2 and TRBJ2-1, with D maybe TRBD2 (5 bases). Germline V gene sequence: CDR1 SNHLY, CDR2 FYNNEI. The CDR3 totals 13 residues. V was cut by 6 bases and J by 10 bases, with 16 bases left in between. The DNA of the CDR3 is TGTGCCAGCAGCGAGGAAGGGAGAGGGGAGCAGTTCTTC. Encoded protein: CASSEEGRGEQFF.

J is TRBJ2-3 and V is TRBV5-1, with TRBD1 matching over 7 bases. Germline CDR1 SGHRS, CDR2 YFSETQ. J was trimmed by 5 bases and V by 0 bases; bases with no gene match: 6. CDR3 length: 15 residues. In DNA, the CDR3 is TGCGCCAGCAGCTTGGCCGGGACAGCAAGAGATACGCAGTATTTT. As protein: CASSLAGTARDTQYF.

The chain recombines TRBV11-3 with TRBJ2-6; weak D call: TRBD1 (5 bases). This CDR3 contains 17 residues. CDR1 and CDR2 from the germline V gene are SGHNT and YENEEA. V was trimmed by 1 base and J by 0 bases, leaving 10 bases between them. The CDR3 reads CASSLGQGSSGANVLTF. The CDR3 region has the DNA TGTGCCAGCAGCTTAGGGCAGGGTAGCTCTGGGGCCAACGTCCTGACTTTC.

The chain is built from TRBV6-4 and TRBJ2-3; D uncertain. The CDR3 runs 14 residues. The V gene's germline CDR1 is MRHNA and CDR2 SNTAGT. Between the trimmed V and J ends, which lost 4 bases and 0 bases, there was a span of 8 bases. The CDR3 nucleotides are TGTGCCAGCAGTGTCGCAGCTAGCACAGATACGCAGTATTTT. Translated, it gives CASSVAASTDTQYF.

Points on this clone: Distinct nucleotide sequences in the sample also encode this CDR3. The rearrangement links TRBV5-1 to TRBJ2-1; 8 bases are a match to TRBD2. There are 14 residues in the CDR3. Unmatched junction bases numbered 2, after V lost 0 bases and J lost 6 bases. Germline loops: CDR1 SGHRS, CDR2 YFSETQ. CDR3: CASSLASGGNEQFF. The CDR3 DNA follows: TGCGCCAGCAGCTTGGCGAGCGGGGGCAATGAGCAGTTCTTC.

This clone was counted a few times. V and J are TRBV12-5 and TRBJ2-7; possibly TRBD2 for D (6 bases). This CDR3 is 14 amino acids long. V was cut by 0 bases and J by 5 bases, with 11 bases left in between. Germline assignment: CDR1 LGHNT and CDR2 FRNRAP. The CDR3 reads CASGLVGGFDEQYF. The CDR3 DNA sequence: TGTGCTAGTGGTTTGGTTGGAGGGTTCGACGAGCAGTACTTC.

V gene TRBV3-1 (or the pseudogene TRBV3-2) combines with J gene TRBJ1-4, with D maybe TRBD1 (5 bases). V was shortened by 1 base and J by 8 bases, with 11 bases between the two germline ends. This CDR3 is 14 amino acids long. The V gene's germline CDR1 is LGHDT and CDR2 YNNKEL (reference sequence). The CDR3: CASSQGRGGEKLFF. The DNA for the CDR3 is TGTGCCAGCAGCCAAGGGAGGGGAGGGGAAAAACTGTTTTTT.

This clone was found once. The V gene is TRBV18, the J gene TRBJ1-4, with a tentative D call TRBD1 (6 bases). The length of the CDR3 is 13 residues. V shed 4 bases and J shed 5 bases, with 8 bases lying between them. From germline, CDR1 is KGHSH and CDR2 LQKENI. CDR3 bases: TGTGCCAGCTCACTTGGACAGAATGAAAAACTGTTTTTT. This translates into CASSLGQNEKLFF.

CDR3 protein: CASSVGAGPLYNEQFF. CDR3 DNA: TGTGCCAGCAGCGTAGGGGCAGGGCCCCTATACAATGAGCAGTTCTTC. The chain has TRBV9 and TRBJ2-1; TRBD1 is a possible D gene (5 bases). The germline V gene encodes CDR1 SGDLS and CDR2 YYNGEE. This CDR3 is built from 16 residues. V was cut by 0 bases and J by 4 bases, with 14 bases left in between.

This clone has only one observation. The chain employs TRBV30 and TRBJ1-5, with D hard to call. CDR1 and CDR2 from the germline V gene are GTSNPN and SVGIG (reference sequence). This CDR3 has 13 amino acids. Trimming left V 5 bases short and J 0 bases short, with 8 bases between. The CDR3 coding sequence is TGTGCCTGGGGACCAGATAGCAATCAGCCCCAGCATTTT. It codes for CAWGPDSNQPQHF.

The rearrangement joins TRBV28 to TRBJ2-5; 14 bases map to TRBD2. Trimming removed 4 bases from V and 4 bases from J; junction bases left unmatched: 2. Germline-derived CDR1 and CDR2 are MDHEN and SYDVKM. The CDR3 length is 15 residues. The CDR3 bases are TGTGCCAGCAGTTCCGGGACTAGCGGGAGAGAGACCCAGTACTTC. This sequence encodes CASSSGTSGRETQYF. Complete variable domain (other parts from reference TRBV28 and TRBJ2-5): DVKVTQSSRYLVKRTGEKVFLECVQDMDHENMFWYRQDPGLGLRLIYFSYDVKMKEKGDIPEGYSVSREKKERFSLILESASTNQTSMYLCASSSGTSGRETQYFGPGTRLLVL.

The gene calls are TRBV4-1 and TRBJ1-6; D is unresolved. This CDR3 comprises 15 residues. Trimming shortened V by 1 base and J by 9 bases, and 13 bases separated the two germline ends. Germline V gene lookup returns CDR1 MGHRA and CDR2 YSYEKL. The CDR3 loop reads CASSQGLAAGSPLHF. CDR3 bases: TGCGCCAGCAGCCAAGGGTTGGCAGCTGGTTCACCCCTCCACTTT.

The gene calls are TRBV19 and TRBJ2-7; 9 bases align to TRBD1. The germline V gene encodes CDR1 LNHDA and CDR2 SQIVND (reference sequence). Trimming at V came to 9 bases and at J to 3 bases, leaving 6 bases not matched to a gene. The CDR3 extends over 13 amino acids. The CDR3 coding sequence is TGTGCCAGCCGGGACAGGGAGTTCTACGAGCAGTACTTC. This gives the protein CASRDREFYEQYF.

V is TRBV5-4 and J is TRBJ2-3, with D uncertain. This CDR3 is built from 14 residues. Trimming pared 0 bases from V and 0 bases from J, leaving 5 bases between. CDR1 SGHNT and CDR2 YYREEE come from the germline V gene (reference sequence). The CDR3 DNA sequence: TGTGCCAGCAGCTTGGCATCCAGCACAGATACGCAGTATTTT. Translating it yields CASSLASSTDTQYF.